This entry lists 13 T cell receptor beta chains sequenced from one sample in a study of monozygotic twins with inflammatory bowel disease. For each CDR3 protein, TCRdb gives one entry from its re-call of the 5' RACE reads, without DNA. This table lists roughly 300,000 distinct CDR3 sequences. Sequenced: blood. The receptor set was obtained from a human donor with ulcerative colitis or Crohn's disease, or a healthy co-twin of an affected twin (not recorded which).

J is TRBJ1-3 and V is TRBV13. The CDR3 runs to 16 residues. Germline V gives CDR1 PRHDT, CDR2 FYEKMQ (reference sequence). The CDR3 loop is CASTTKTYTSGNTIYF.

V gene TRBV29-1 combines with J gene TRBJ1-2. This CDR3 has 13 amino acids. CDR1 and CDR2 (germline): SQVTM, ANQGSEA. The CDR3 is CSVERLGRSGYTF.

This CDR3 is CAWSGDREESQPQHF. V gene TRBV30 combines with J gene TRBJ1-5; the D gene TCRdb calls, TRBD1, cannot be checked with no DNA. There are 15 residues in the CDR3. CDR1 is GTSNPN and CDR2 is SVGIG in the germline V gene (reference sequence).

V gene TRBV20-1 combines with J gene TRBJ2-2; as DNA is missing, the TRBD2 call by TCRdb cannot be tested. The CDR3 has 13 amino acids. From germline, CDR1 is DFQATT and CDR2 SNEGSKA (reference sequence). The CDR3 sequence is CSAGGEVHRELFF.

The chain has TRBV7-8 and TRBJ2-3; TCRdb's assignment of TRBD1 cannot be checked, as there is no DNA. The germline V gene has CDR1 SGHVS and CDR2 FQNEAQ. This CDR3 region has 15 residues. The CDR3 protein is CASSFQGGVSDTQYF. The full variable domain, rest sourced from reference TRBV7-8 and TRBJ2-3, is GAGVSQSPRYKVAKRGQDVALRCDPISGHVSLFWYQQALGQGPEFLTYFQNEAQLDKSGLPSDRFFAERPEGSVSTLKIQRTQQEDSAVYLCASSFQGGVSDTQYFGPGTRLTVL.

The chain has TRBV18 and TRBJ1-1. The CDR3 contains 16 residues. CDR1 KGHSH and CDR2 LQKENI come from the germline V gene. CDR3 in amino acids: CASSPIVALQNTEAFF.

The J gene is TRBJ2-3, the V gene TRBV6-2 or TRBV6-3; TCRdb picks TRBD1, but there is no DNA to check that call. The germline CDR1 and CDR2 sequences are MNHEY and SVGEGT. The CDR3 covers 13 residues. The CDR3 loop reads CASSTGPTDTQYF.

The rearrangement links TRBV10-3 to TRBJ1-2; TCRdb lists TRBD1, though no DNA is available to test this call. CDR3 size: 14 residues. Per the germline V gene, CDR1 is ENHRY and CDR2 is SYGVKD. CDR3 residues: CAISGQTANYGYTF.

The CDR3 region is CASSRIMGTDF. The V call is TRBV7-9, the J call TRBJ2-3. CDR1 SEHNR and CDR2 FQNEAQ come from the germline V gene (reference sequence). The CDR3 spans 11 residues.

The chain employs TRBV7-8 and TRBJ2-6; without DNA, the TCRdb call of TRBD1 cannot be checked. Germline V gene sequence: CDR1 SGHVS, CDR2 FQNEAQ. The CDR3 loop spans 20 amino acids. The CDR3 protein is CASRSRFFPTQEDGANVLTF.

The rearrangement uses TRBV6-1 and TRBJ2-3; TCRdb proposes TRBD1, but this gene call is untestable without DNA. CDR3 length equals 15 residues. Germline V lookup: CDR1 MNHNS, CDR2 SASEGT. The CDR3 region is CASRRGRGSTDTQYF.

The rearrangement uses TRBV7-2 and TRBJ1-1; TCRdb lists TRBD1, though no DNA is available to test this call. Germline V gene data show CDR1 as SGHTA and CDR2 as FQGNSA. The CDR3 is made up of 15 amino acids. The CDR3 spells CASRRDRGRDTEAFF. The whole variable domain, remainder taken from reference TRBV7-2 and TRBJ1-1, is GAGVSQSPSNKVTEKGKDVELRCDPISGHTALYWYRQSLGQGLEFLIYFQGNSAPDKSGLPSDRFSAERTGGSVSTLTIQRTQQEDSAVYLCASRRDRGRDTEAFFGQGTRLTVV.

This rearrangement joins TRBV6-5 to TRBJ1-1. The length of the CDR3 is 14 residues. Germline V gene lookup returns CDR1 MNHEY and CDR2 SVGAGI. CDR3 sequence: CASSSIVPRTEAFF.